A selection of T cell receptor beta chains follows, all from one sample in a study of T cell repertoires in cytomegalovirus infection. TCRdb called the reads again in MiXCR, with one record for every CDR3 protein. The sample has about 450,000 distinct CDR3 sequences, roughly 30% seen once. The sequenced sample consisted of PBMCs. These receptors came from a human donor in good health (CMV status not recorded). Some clones in this sample may be carry-over from other donors' samples. Both conserved end residues are part of each CDR3. D genes are given only for firm matches. Where a row states a size, it is once, few, many or the class of an expanded clone; other rows omit it.

V: TRBV6-5
length: 16
J: TRBJ1-4
size: -
D: -
CDR3: CASSDQGRPGNEKLFF
DNA: TGTGCCAGCAGCGACCAGGGGAGGCCGGGTAATGAAAAACTGTTTTTT

V: TRBV2
length: 14
J: TRBJ1-2
size: -
D: -
CDR3: CASSETQANYGYTF
DNA: TGTGCCAGCAGTGAGACCCAGGCCAACTATGGCTACACCTTC

V: TRBV7-2
length: 14
J: TRBJ2-3
size: many
D: -
CDR3: CASRATSGTDTQYF
DNA: TGTGCCAGCAGGGCGACGAGCGGCACAGATACGCAGTATTTT

V: TRBV6-2/TRBV6-3
length: 15
J: TRBJ1-5
size: -
D: -
CDR3: CASSYSGAINQPQHF
DNA: TGTGCCAGCAGTTACTCCGGGGCTATCAATCAGCCCCAGCATTTT

V: TRBV10-2
length: 13
J: TRBJ2-1
size: few
D: -
CDR3: CASSESPRGEQFF
DNA: TGCGCCAGCAGTGAGTCTCCCAGGGGCGAGCAGTTCTTC

V: TRBV7-9
length: 16
J: TRBJ1-2
size: many
D: -
CDR3: CASSDRTGKTNYGYTF
DNA: TGTGCCAGCAGCGACCGAACAGGGAAAACTAACTATGGCTACACCTTC

V: TRBV6-1
length: 13
J: TRBJ2-7
size: -
D: -
CDR3: CASSEPIDYEQYF
DNA: TGTGCCAGCAGTGAACCCATAGACTACGAGCAGTACTTC

V: TRBV12-3/TRBV12-4
length: 16
J: TRBJ2-2
size: -
D: -
CDR3: CAISEAPTANTGELFF
DNA: TGTGCCATCAGCGAAGCCCCGACAGCGAACACCGGGGAGCTGTTTTTT

V: TRBV19
length: 14
J: TRBJ1-2
size: -
D: -
CDR3: CASTAQGERVGYTF
DNA: TGTGCCAGTACCGCCCAGGGAGAGCGGGTTGGCTACACCTTC

V: TRBV7-9
length: 10
J: TRBJ2-1
size: few
D: -
CDR3: CASRGEEQFF
DNA: TGTGCCAGCAGGGGCGAAGAGCAGTTCTTC

V: TRBV10-2
length: 15
J: TRBJ2-7
size: -
D: TRBD1
CDR3: CASSLPDRVTYEQYF
DNA: TGCGCCAGCAGCCTTCCGGACAGGGTAACCTACGAGCAGTACTTC

V: TRBV6-2/TRBV6-3
length: 15
J: TRBJ2-5
size: -
D: TRBD1
CDR3: CASNGRWDRRETQYF
DNA: TGTGCCAGCAATGGAAGATGGGACAGACGAGAGACCCAGTACTTC

V: TRBV4-3
length: 14
J: TRBJ1-1
size: -
D: TRBD1
CDR3: CASSQVGTAYEAFF
DNA: TGCGCCAGCAGCCAAGTGGGGACAGCGTATGAAGCTTTCTTT

V: TRBV15
length: 13
J: TRBJ1-2
size: -
D: -
CDR3: CATSRDYQDGYTF
DNA: TGTGCCACCAGCAGAGATTATCAGGATGGCTACACCTTC

V: TRBV10-3
length: 17
J: TRBJ2-3
size: -
D: TRBD1
CDR3: CAISELSGQVSTDTQYF
DNA: TGTGCCATCAGTGAGCTTTCGGGACAGGTCAGCACAGATACGCAGTATTTT

V: TRBV5-1
length: 15
J: TRBJ1-1
size: few
D: -
CDR3: CASSSYNPGNTEAFF
DNA: TGCGCCAGCAGCTCTTACAACCCGGGGAACACTGAAGCTTTCTTT

V: TRBV12-3/TRBV12-4
length: 13
J: TRBJ1-1
size: -
D: -
CDR3: CASSSPGITEAFF
DNA: TGTGCCAGCAGTTCGCCCGGGATCACTGAAGCTTTCTTT

V: TRBV5-6
length: 18
J: TRBJ1-1
size: -
D: -
CDR3: CASSITPYLPFWNTEAFF
DNA: TGTGCCAGCAGCATCACCCCATATTTACCCTTCTGGAACACTGAAGCTTTCTTT